The entry below describes one T cell receptor beta chain. Antigen specificity is unknown. This entry comes from a study of PD-1 blockade in classical Hodgkin lymphoma. Findings and limits, study-wide: Reports described newly diagnosed patients as having lower baseline TCR diversity than healthy donors. By cycle point C4D1, TCR diversity had risen significantly in CD4+ cells (but not CD8+ cells).

Each patient relapsed following autologous stem cell transplantation, and prior brentuximab vedotin exposure differed. Best outcomes ranged across complete response, partial response and progressive disease. Clones were read by immunoSEQ multiplex PCR, and TCRdb kept only the in-frame ones, dropping some. The sample comprises about 90,000 clones, around 90% of which are singletons, and approximately 2.4% rests with the top ten. Germline CDR1 reads SGHVS; CDR2 reads FQNEAQ. V was cut by 6 bases and J by 4 bases, with 17 bases left in between. This CDR3 contains 15 residues. The chain joins TRBV7-8 to TRBJ2-3; possibly TRBD1 for D (6 bases). The TCR was taken from a human donor with classical Hodgkin lymphoma. The input for sequencing was peripheral blood mononuclear cells (PBMCs), taken before the second cycle of nivolumab. The CDR3 reads CASRERGLRADTQYF. CDR3 bases: TGTGCCAGCAGAGAAAGGGGGTTAAGGGCAGATACGCAGTATTTT.